These 13 T cell receptor beta chains came from one sample sequenced in a study of T cell changes during pregnancy in multiple sclerosis. TCRdb's copy holds only in-frame clones and misses some; the assay was immunoSEQ multiplex PCR. Found here are 93,000 or so clones, approximately 90% of them singletons; the top ten hold 0.8% to 0.95%. The specimen was peripheral blood, collected before pregnancy. These receptors came from a female donor with multiple sclerosis, enrolled in a pregnancy study.

The chain joins TRBV6-6 to TRBJ1-3; 7 bases align to TRBD1. The germline gives CDR1 MNHNY, CDR2 SVGAGI (reference sequence). This CDR3 spans 15 amino acids. J was trimmed by 8 bases and V by 2 bases; bases with no gene match: 9. The CDR3 reads CASSYQQGTVDTIYF. In DNA form, the CDR3 reads TGTGCCAGCAGTTACCAACAGGGGACGGTGGACACCATATATTTT.

The chain has TRBV9 and TRBJ2-2, with TRBD1 as a possible D gene (6 bases). Looked up from germline, CDR1 is SGDLS and CDR2 is YYNGEE. Trimming cost V 0 bases and J 2 bases, with 11 bases left between them. This CDR3 is built from 16 residues. The CDR3 region has the DNA TGTGCCAGCAGCGTAGCGGCAGGGGTTAACACCGGGGAGCTGTTTTTT. This encodes CASSVAAGVNTGELFF.

The chain uses TRBV11-2 and TRBJ1-2; possible D gene TRBD1, 6 bases. Germline assignment: CDR1 SGHAT and CDR2 FQNNGV. The CDR3 sequence is 14 residues long. V was pared by 1 base and J by 5 bases, with 11 bases between. The chain's CDR3 is CASSLGGRGYGYTF. CDR3 coding DNA: TGTGCCAGCAGCTTAGGAGGCAGGGGTTATGGCTACACCTTC.

This sequence joins TRBV5-1 and TRBJ1-6; 9 bases are shared with TRBD1. This CDR3 is built from 16 residues. With 0 bases clipped from V and 8 bases from J, the junction kept 6 bases outside the gene matches. Germline lookup yields CDR1 SGHRS and CDR2 YFSETQ. DNA of the CDR3: TGCGCCAGCAGCTTGGGCCTCCGACAGGGGGATTCACCCCTCCACTTT. Protein product: CASSLGLRQGDSPLHF.

V is TRBV28 and J is TRBJ2-1; maybe TRBD2 (6 bases). Trimming shortened V by 3 bases and J by 2 bases, and 11 bases separated the two germline ends. Germline CDR1 MDHEN, CDR2 SYDVKM. CDR3 length: 15 amino acids. Here the CDR3 DNA reads TGTGCCAGCAGTTTTGACGGGAGTCCCTACAATGAGCAGTTCTTC. Translation gives CASSFDGSPYNEQFF.

This clone appeared once. The chain recombines TRBV19 with TRBJ1-1; unclear D gene. Germline CDR1 is LNHDA and CDR2 is SQIVND (reference sequence). The CDR3 is 14 residues long. Trimming left V 6 bases short and J 1 base short, with 12 bases between. The CDR3 loop is CASRLGAGNTEAFF. CDR3 sequence (DNA): TGTGCCAGTAGACTGGGTGCGGGGAACACTGAAGCTTTCTTT. Full variable domain (missing parts from reference TRBV19 and TRBJ1-1): DGGITQSPKYLFRKEGQNVTLSCEQNLNHDAMYWYRQDPGQGLRLIYYSQIVNDFQKGDIAEGYSVSREKKESFPLTVTSAQKNPTAFYLCASRLGAGNTEAFFGQGTRLTVV.

The chain couples TRBV10-3 to TRBJ2-5; TRBD2 might be the D (6 bases). V lost 5 bases, J lost 4 bases, and 8 bases lay in between. Germline assignment: CDR1 ENHRY and CDR2 SYGVKD. This CDR3 has 12 amino acids. The CDR3 region has the DNA TGTGCCATCAGTAAGGGAGGAGAGACCCAGTACTTC. Amino acid sequence: CAISKGGETQYF.

This chain connects TRBV5-1 to TRBJ2-7; TRBD1 matches at 8 bases. The CDR3 loop spans 13 amino acids. V gave up 4 bases and J gave up 5 bases; unmatched junction bases: 5. CDR1 and CDR2 from the germline V gene are SGHRS and YFSETQ. CDR3: CASSEMTGDEQYF. The CDR3 bases are TGCGCCAGCAGCGAAATGACAGGGGACGAGCAGTACTTC.

The V and J genes are TRBV19 and TRBJ2-1; no reliable D call. Trimming removed 4 bases at V and 4 bases at J, with 17 bases between. Germline-derived CDR1 and CDR2 are LNHDA and SQIVND (reference sequence). The CDR3 extends over 16 amino acids. The DNA of the CDR3 is TGTGCCAGTAGTAGAGGCCGATCACTCGCTTACAATGAGCAGTTCTTC. Protein sequence: CASSRGRSLAYNEQFF.

The CDR3 bases are TGTGCCAGCAGAGCTGGGACACCCGCTGGAAACACCATATATTTT. Protein product: CASRAGTPAGNTIYF. The chain uses TRBV6-1 and TRBJ1-3; D possibly corresponds to TRBD1 (6 bases). This CDR3 is 15 amino acids long. V was clipped by 6 bases and J by 2 bases, with 14 bases between them. Per germline, CDR1 MNHNS and CDR2 SASEGT.

The V call is TRBV5-1, the J call TRBJ2-5; 13 bases are shared with TRBD2. Germline V gives CDR1 SGHRS, CDR2 YFSETQ. This CDR3 is built from 16 residues. Trimming cost V 0 bases and J 4 bases; bases outside gene matches: 3. Here the CDR3 DNA reads TGCGCCAGCAGCTTGGAGACTAGCGGGAGGACAGAGACCCAGTACTTC. Translation gives CASSLETSGRTETQYF.

V gene TRBV27 combines with J gene TRBJ2-5; TRBD2 agrees at 12 bases. The trim removed 6 bases at V and 5 bases at J, leaving 7 bases unmatched. This CDR3 comprises 15 residues. The germline V gene has CDR1 MNHEY and CDR2 SMNVEV (reference sequence). The CDR3 coding sequence is TGTGCCAGCAGCGTGACTAGCGGGAGTGCGGAGACCCAGTACTTC. Translation: CASSVTSGSAETQYF.

This clone has only a few counts. V usage is TRBV29-1 and J usage is TRBJ1-1, with D possibly TRBD1 on 5 matching bases. V gave up 4 bases and J gave up 14 bases, with 23 bases separating them. The CDR3 is 13 residues long. Per germline, CDR1 SQVTM and CDR2 ANQGSEA. CDR3 loop: CSVAWIQGGYLFF. The CDR3 DNA reads as TGCAGCGTTGCTTGGATCCAGGGTGGGTATTTGTTCTTT.